Below, 2 T cell receptor beta chains from the same sample are listed, as sequenced in a study of shared clonotypes between healthy human individuals. Measured with immunoSEQ multiplex PCR; TCRdb has only the in-frame clones, and not every one. The profile shows roughly 2.4 million clones, around 95% of them singletons. The specimen was naive CD4+ T cells sorted from blood. Subset: CD45RA+ positively selected. The receptors derive from a man between 18 and 29 years old in good health.

CDR3 nucleotide sequence: TGTGCCAGCAGCGTCGGTCCCATTACCCCGGGCTCCTATAATTCACCCCTCCACTTT. Translating it yields CASSVGPITPGSYNSPLHF. This chain joins TRBV9 and TRBJ1-6; no clear D gene. The CDR3 is 19 amino acids. The germline CDR1 and CDR2 sequences are SGDLS and YYNGEE. V gave up 2 bases and J gave up 0 bases, with 18 bases separating them.

The V gene is TRBV6-6, the J gene TRBJ2-5; D not certain. The germline CDR1 and CDR2 sequences are MNHNY and SVGAGI (reference sequence). V gave up 5 bases and J gave up 2 bases, with 12 bases separating them. CDR3 length equals 14 residues. Here the CDR3 reads CASSRGPYQETQYF. The DNA for the CDR3 is TGTGCCAGCAGTCGCGGACCGTATCAAGAGACCCAGTACTTC.